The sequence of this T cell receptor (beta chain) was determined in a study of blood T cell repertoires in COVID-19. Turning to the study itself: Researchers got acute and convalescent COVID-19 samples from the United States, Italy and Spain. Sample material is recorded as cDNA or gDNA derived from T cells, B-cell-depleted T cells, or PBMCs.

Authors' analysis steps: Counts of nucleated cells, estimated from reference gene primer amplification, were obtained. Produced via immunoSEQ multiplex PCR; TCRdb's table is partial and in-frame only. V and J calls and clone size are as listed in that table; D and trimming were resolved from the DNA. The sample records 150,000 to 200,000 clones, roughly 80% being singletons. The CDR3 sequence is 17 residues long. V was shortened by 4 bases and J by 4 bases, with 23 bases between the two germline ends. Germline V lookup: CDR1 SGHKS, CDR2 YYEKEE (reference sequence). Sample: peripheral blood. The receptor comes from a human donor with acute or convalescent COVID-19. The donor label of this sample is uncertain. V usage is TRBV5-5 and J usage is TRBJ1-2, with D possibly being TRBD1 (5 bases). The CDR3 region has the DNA TGTGCCAGCAGCCCGTTACCCCGCACGACAGCAACCTATGGCTACACCTTC. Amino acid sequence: CASSPLPRTTATYGYTF.